This T cell receptor beta chain was obtained from a study of shared clonotypes between healthy human individuals. Notes on the study in general: Larger richness was generally estimated for naive than memory subsets.

In the case of this clone: Its antigen is unidentified.

Sequencing was performed with immunoSEQ multiplex PCR; in TCRdb, only in-frame clones are kept and a portion is missing. Altogether 1.5 million to 2.5 million clones are present, roughly 94% being singletons, with the ten largest covering more than 0.95%. Naive CD8 cells comprised CD45RO-negative, CCR7-positively selected cells, excluding terminally differentiated effector memory CD45RA+ cells. With 11 bases clipped from V and 4 bases from J, the junction kept 6 bases outside the gene matches. This CDR3 is built from 13 residues. Looked up from germline, CDR1 is SNHLY and CDR2 is FYNNEI. This receptor was identified in a young man in good health. Input material: naive CD8+ T cells sorted from blood. The chain couples TRBV2 to TRBJ2-3; 10 nucleotides line up with TRBD1. CDR3 nucleotides: TGTGCCGCTGGGACAGGGGTACCAGATACGCAGTATTTT. It specifies CAAGTGVPDTQYF.